This T cell receptor beta chain was documented in a study of shared clonotypes between healthy human individuals. General study findings and limits: Researchers found naive subsets generally carried larger estimated richness than memory subsets. A handful of donors held about 5% of naive CD4 clonotypes in common.

Sequencing was at deep level. Clones were read by immunoSEQ multiplex PCR, and TCRdb kept only the in-frame ones, dropping some. The table has 2 million to 3 million clones, approximately 93% seen once. Those who donated, Caucasian adults without exception, all lived in Nashville, Tennessee. Worth noting for this clone: Its antigen is not known.

Sample: naive CD4+ T cells from PBMCs. Subset reported: CD45RA+ positively selected. The sequence was obtained from a young man in good health. Some clones in this sample may be carry-over from other donors' samples.

Here the CDR3 reads CASRAGGKYEQYF. The DNA of the CDR3 is TGTGCCAGCAGAGCGGGTGGGAAATACGAGCAGTACTTC. J is TRBJ2-7 and V is TRBV6-5; D is possibly TRBD2 (6 bases). From germline, CDR1 is MNHEY and CDR2 SVGAGI. CDR3 length: 13 amino acids. Trimming took 6 bases from V and 4 from J, leaving 13 bases between them.